This T cell receptor (beta chain) was profiled in a study of blood T cells in healthy people across ages. Overall study findings and caveats: The study lacked donor CMV status, which possibly confounded expanded clonotype changes.

A second roughly 7 to 12 cycle PCR used barcoded and J-beta primers. Researchers report that a template-switch adaptor with 12 random nucleotides tagged each cDNA molecule. Using its own MiXCR run on the 5' RACE reads, TCRdb lists one record per CDR3 protein. The sample has roughly 1,100,000 distinct CDR3 sequences, 25% seen once. This CDR3 is 15 amino acids long. Germline trimming cut 6 bases from V and 1 base from J; bases unmatched to any gene: 6. Germline CDR1 DFQATT, CDR2 SNEGSKA (reference sequence). About this clonotype itself: Antigen: not known.

These data were also reused for a study on T cells of mothers and their children. That paper states: The donors comprised more than five children and their three healthy Caucasian mothers. Biologically related mothers and children overlapped slightly more than unrelated pairs, a non-significant difference.

Sample: blood. V usage is TRBV20-1 and J usage is TRBJ2-3; TRBD2 agrees at 11 bases. The receptor was derived from a girl aged 2 to 10 in good health. CDR3 nucleotides: TGCAGTGCGCGACTAGCGGGGACCCGCACAGATACGCAGTATTTT. It codes for CSARLAGTRTDTQYF.